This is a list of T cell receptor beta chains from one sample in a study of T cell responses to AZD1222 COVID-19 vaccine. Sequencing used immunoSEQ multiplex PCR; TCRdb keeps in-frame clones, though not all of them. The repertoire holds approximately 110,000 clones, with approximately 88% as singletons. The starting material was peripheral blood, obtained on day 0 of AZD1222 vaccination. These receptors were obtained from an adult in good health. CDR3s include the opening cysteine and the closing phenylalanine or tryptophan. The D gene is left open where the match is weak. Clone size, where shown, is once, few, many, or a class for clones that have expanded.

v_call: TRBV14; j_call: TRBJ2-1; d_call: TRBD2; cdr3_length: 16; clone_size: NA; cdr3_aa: CASSRGAGRENNEQFF; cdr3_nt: TGTGCCAGCAGCCGGGGCGCAGGGAGGGAGAACAATGAGCAGTTCTTC
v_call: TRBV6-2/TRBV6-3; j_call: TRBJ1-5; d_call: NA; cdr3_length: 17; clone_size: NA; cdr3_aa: CASSYSIGTRDNQPQHF; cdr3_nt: TGTGCCAGCAGTTACTCGATCGGGACGAGGGACAATCAGCCCCAGCATTTT
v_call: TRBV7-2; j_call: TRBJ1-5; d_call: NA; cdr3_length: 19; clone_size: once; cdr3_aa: CASSLRGDAGAGSNQPQHF; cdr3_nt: TGTGCCAGCAGCTTAAGGGGGGACGCAGGGGCCGGGAGCAATCAGCCCCAGCATTTT
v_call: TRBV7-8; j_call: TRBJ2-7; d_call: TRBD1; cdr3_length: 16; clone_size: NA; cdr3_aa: CASSPLGGTASYEQYF; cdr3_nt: TGTGCCAGCAGCCCCCTCGGTGGGACAGCGTCCTACGAGCAGTACTTC
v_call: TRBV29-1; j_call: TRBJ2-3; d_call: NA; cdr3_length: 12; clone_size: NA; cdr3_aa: CSVDRVADTQYF; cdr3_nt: TGCAGCGTTGATCGTGTGGCAGATACGCAGTATTTT
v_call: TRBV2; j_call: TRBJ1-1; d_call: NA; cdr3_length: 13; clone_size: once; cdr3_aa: CASSEGGMSEAFF; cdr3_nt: TGTGCCAGCAGTGAGGGGGGAATGTCTGAAGCTTTCTTT
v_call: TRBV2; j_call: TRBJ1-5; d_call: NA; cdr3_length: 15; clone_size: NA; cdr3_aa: CASSEGPYSNQPQHF; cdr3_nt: TGTGCCAGCAGTGAGGGCCCTTATAGCAATCAGCCCCAGCATTTT
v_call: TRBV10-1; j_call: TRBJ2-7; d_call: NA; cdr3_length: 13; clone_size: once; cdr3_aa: CASSENFAYEQYF; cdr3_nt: TGCGCCAGCAGTGAGAACTTCGCCTACGAGCAGTACTTC
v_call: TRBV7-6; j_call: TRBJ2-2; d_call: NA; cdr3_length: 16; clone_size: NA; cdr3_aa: CASSLLGQRNTGELFF; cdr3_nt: TGTGCCAGCAGCTTATTAGGACAGAGGAACACCGGGGAGCTGTTTTTT
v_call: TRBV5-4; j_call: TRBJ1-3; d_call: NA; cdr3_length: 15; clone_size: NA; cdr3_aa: CASSLYAATGNTIYF; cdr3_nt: TGTGCCAGCAGCTTGTATGCGGCTACTGGAAACACCATATATTTT
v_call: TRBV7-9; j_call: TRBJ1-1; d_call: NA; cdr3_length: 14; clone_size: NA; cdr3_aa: CASSSNREDTEAFF; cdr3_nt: TGTGCCAGCAGCTCAAACAGGGAGGACACTGAAGCTTTCTTT
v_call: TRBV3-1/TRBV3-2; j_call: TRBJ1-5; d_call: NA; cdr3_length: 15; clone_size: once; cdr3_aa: CASSRARDSNQPQHF; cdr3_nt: TGTGCCAGCAGCCGTGCGAGGGATAGCAATCAGCCCCAGCATTTT
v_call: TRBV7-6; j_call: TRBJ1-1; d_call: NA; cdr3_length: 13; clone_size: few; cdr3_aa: CASSLGENTEAFF; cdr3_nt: TGTGCCAGCAGCTTGGGGGAAAACACTGAAGCTTTCTTT
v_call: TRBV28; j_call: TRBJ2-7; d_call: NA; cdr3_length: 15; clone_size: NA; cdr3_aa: CASSSWTAGRTDQYF; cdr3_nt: TGTGCCAGCAGTTCCTGGACAGCGGGACGTACGGACCAGTACTTC
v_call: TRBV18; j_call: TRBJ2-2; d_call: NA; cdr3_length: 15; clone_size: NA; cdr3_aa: CASSPASSRTGELFF; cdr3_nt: TGTGCCAGCTCACCGGCCAGTAGCCGCACCGGGGAGCTGTTTTTT
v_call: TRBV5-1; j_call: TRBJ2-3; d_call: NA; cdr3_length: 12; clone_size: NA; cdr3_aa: CASSPAGDTQYF; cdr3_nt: TGCGCCAGCAGCCCGGCTGGGGATACGCAGTATTTT
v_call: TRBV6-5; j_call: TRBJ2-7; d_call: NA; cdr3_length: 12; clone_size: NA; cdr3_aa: CASNYAGYEQYF; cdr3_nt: TGTGCCAGCAACTATGCGGGATACGAGCAGTACTTC
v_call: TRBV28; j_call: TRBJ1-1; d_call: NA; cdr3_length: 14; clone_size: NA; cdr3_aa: CASLSGTQNTEAFF; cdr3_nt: TGTGCCAGTTTAAGTGGGACGCAGAACACTGAAGCTTTCTTT
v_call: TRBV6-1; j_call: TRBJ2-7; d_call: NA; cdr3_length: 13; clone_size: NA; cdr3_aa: CASSEEDNYEQYF; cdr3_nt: TGTGCCAGCAGTGAAGAGGACAATTACGAGCAGTACTTC
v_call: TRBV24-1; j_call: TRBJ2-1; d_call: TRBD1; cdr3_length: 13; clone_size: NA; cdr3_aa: CATSRQGGNEQFF; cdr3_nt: TGTGCCACCAGCCGACAGGGCGGGAATGAGCAGTTCTTC
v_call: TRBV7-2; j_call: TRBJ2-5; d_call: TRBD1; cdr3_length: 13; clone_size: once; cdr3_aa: CASSRDRQETQYF; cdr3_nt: TGTGCCAGCAGCCGGGACAGACAAGAGACCCAGTACTTC
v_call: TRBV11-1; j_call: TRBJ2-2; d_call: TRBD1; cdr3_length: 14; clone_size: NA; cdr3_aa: CASRLGQGTGELFF; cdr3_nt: TGTGCCAGCAGGTTGGGACAGGGAACCGGGGAGCTGTTTTTT
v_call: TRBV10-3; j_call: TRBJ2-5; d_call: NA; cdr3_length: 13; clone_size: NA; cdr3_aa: CAISESRLETQYF; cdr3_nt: TGTGCCATCAGTGAATCTAGGTTGGAGACCCAGTACTTC
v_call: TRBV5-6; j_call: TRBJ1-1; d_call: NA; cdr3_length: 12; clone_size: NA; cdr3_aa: CASSLEGTEAFF; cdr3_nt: TGTGCCAGCAGCTTGGAAGGCACTGAAGCTTTCTTT
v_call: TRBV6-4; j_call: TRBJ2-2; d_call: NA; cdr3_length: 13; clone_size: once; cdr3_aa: CASSDGDTGELFF; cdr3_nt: TGTGCCAGCAGTGACGGGGACACCGGGGAGCTGTTTTTT
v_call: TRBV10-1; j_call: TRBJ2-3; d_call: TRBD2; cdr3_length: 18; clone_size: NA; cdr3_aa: CASSGLAGGDTSTDTQYF; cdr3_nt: TGCGCCAGCAGCGGACTAGCGGGGGGAGACACAAGCACAGATACGCAGTATTTT
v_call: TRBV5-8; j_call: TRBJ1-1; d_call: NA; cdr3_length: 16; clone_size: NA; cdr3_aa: CASSLVRGAFDTEAFF; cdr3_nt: TGTGCCAGCAGCTTGGTACGGGGGGCCTTTGACACTGAAGCTTTCTTT
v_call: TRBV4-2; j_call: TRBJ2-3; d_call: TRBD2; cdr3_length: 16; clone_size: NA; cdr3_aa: CASSQDDGGSTDTQYF; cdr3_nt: TGTGCCAGCAGCCAAGATGACGGGGGGAGCACAGATACGCAGTATTTT
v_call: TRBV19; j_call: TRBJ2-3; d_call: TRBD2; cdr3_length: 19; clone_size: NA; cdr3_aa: CASRNSGASGGLSTDTQYF; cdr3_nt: TGTGCCAGTAGAAATAGCGGGGCTAGCGGGGGGCTGAGCACAGATACGCAGTATTTT
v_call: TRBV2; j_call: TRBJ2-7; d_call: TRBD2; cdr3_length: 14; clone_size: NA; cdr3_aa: CASSPGLAGLGQYF; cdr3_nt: TGTGCCAGCAGTCCGGGACTAGCGGGGCTCGGGCAGTACTTC
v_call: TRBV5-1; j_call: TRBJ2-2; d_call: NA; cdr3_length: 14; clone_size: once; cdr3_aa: CASSTSSYTGELFF; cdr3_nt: TGCGCCAGCAGTACCAGCAGCTACACCGGGGAGCTGTTTTTT
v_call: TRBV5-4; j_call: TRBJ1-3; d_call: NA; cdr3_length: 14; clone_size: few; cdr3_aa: CASSRTGSGNTIYF; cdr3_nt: TGTGCCAGCAGCCGAACAGGGTCTGGAAACACCATATATTTT